Below, 6 T cell receptor beta chains from the same sample are listed, as sequenced in a study of OX40 agonist ivuxolimab in advanced cancers. The protocol was immunoSEQ multiplex PCR, while the TCRdb copy is restricted to in-frame clones and leaves out a portion. The table records roughly 70,000 clones, 65% to 90% of them present only once. This material consisted of CD4+ or CD8+ T cells sorted from blood, taken in a trial of the OX40 agonist ivuxolimab. The receptor set was obtained from an adult with an advanced solid tumor such as melanoma, head and neck, liver or kidney cancer.

The chain couples TRBV18 to TRBJ1-2, with D perhaps TRBD1 (6 bases). Germline values: CDR1 KGHSH, CDR2 LQKENI. V was clipped by 2 bases and J by 6 bases, with 16 bases between them. The CDR3 runs to 15 residues. Here the CDR3 reads CASSPMEDSPNGYTF. Written as DNA, the CDR3 is TGTGCCAGCTCACCAATGGAGGACAGCCCGAATGGCTACACCTTC.

The genes are TRBV11-3 and TRBJ2-7; D remains ambiguous. The V end lost 6 bases, the J end lost 2 bases, and 11 bases lay between the germline ends. CDR1 is SGHNT, CDR2 YENEEA, per germline. The CDR3 has 13 amino acids. CDR3 residues: CASSRGRTYEQYF. The CDR3 DNA reads as TGTGCCAGCAGTAGAGGCAGAACCTACGAGCAGTACTTC.

The J gene is TRBJ1-3, the V gene TRBV5-1, with 8 bases matching TRBD1. Germline CDR1 SGHRS, CDR2 YFSETQ. The ends lost 4 bases at V and 4 bases at J; junction bases unmatched: 4. CDR3 size: 14 residues. CDR3 DNA sequence: TGCGCCAGCAGCCTACAGGGGGGAGGAAACACCATATATTTT. Residues: CASSLQGGGNTIYF.

This chain joins TRBV7-9 and TRBJ2-5; a weak D match, TRBD2 (5 bases). Looked up from germline, CDR1 is SEHNR and CDR2 is FQNEAQ (reference sequence). V dropped 5 bases and J dropped 7 bases, with 14 bases sitting between them. The length of the CDR3 is 13 residues. Written as DNA, the CDR3 is TGTGCCAGCAGCCTCCAGCGGACCGGGACCCAGTACTTC. This encodes CASSLQRTGTQYF.

The chain recombines TRBV4-1 with TRBJ2-3, with a weak D call TRBD1 (5 bases). The germline gives CDR1 MGHRA, CDR2 YSYEKL. The V end was cut by 6 bases, the J end by 6 bases, with 13 bases between. The CDR3 runs 13 residues. The CDR3 bases are TGCGCCAGCAGGCTTGGGGCAGCGGATACGCAGTATTTT. Translated, it gives CASRLGAADTQYF.

A note on this clone: One end of the junction is discordant with germline, which a read error may explain. The sample holds other DNA sequences that translate to the same CDR3. V gene TRBV18 combines with J gene TRBJ1-4; no clear D. In germline, CDR1 is KGHSH, CDR2 LQKENI. There are 16 residues in the CDR3. CDR3 sequence reads: CASSTTVGATNEKLFF. DNA of the CDR3: TGTGCTAGCTCAACCACGGTCGGAGCAACTAATGAAAAACTGTTTTTT.